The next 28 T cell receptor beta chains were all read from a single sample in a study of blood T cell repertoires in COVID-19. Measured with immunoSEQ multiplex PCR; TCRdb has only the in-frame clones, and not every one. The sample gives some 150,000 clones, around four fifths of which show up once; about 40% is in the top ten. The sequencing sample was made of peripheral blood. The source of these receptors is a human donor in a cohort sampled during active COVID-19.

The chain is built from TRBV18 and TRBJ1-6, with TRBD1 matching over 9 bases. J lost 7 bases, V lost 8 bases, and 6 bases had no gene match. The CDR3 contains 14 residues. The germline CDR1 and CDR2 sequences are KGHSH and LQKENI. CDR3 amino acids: CASGSGTGNSPLHF. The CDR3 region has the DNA TGTGCCAGCGGCTCCGGGACAGGGAATTCACCCCTCCACTTT.

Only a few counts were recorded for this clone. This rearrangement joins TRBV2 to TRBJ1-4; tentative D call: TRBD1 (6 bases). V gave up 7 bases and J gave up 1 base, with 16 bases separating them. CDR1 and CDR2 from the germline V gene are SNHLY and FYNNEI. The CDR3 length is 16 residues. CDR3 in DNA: TGTGCCAGCAACCTTAGTATGACAGGAACTAATGAAAAACTGTTTTTT. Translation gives CASNLSMTGTNEKLFF.

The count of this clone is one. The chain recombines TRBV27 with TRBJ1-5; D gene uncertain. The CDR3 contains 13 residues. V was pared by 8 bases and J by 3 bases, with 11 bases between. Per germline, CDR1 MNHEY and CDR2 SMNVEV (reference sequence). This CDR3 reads CASRGGYNQPQHF. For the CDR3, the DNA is TGTGCCAGCCGAGGTGGGTACAATCAGCCCCAGCATTTT.

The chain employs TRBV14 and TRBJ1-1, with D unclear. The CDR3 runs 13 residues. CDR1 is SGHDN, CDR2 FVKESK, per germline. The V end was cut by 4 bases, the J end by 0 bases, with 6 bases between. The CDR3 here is CASSRTMNTEAFF. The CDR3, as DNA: TGTGCCAGCAGCCGTACAATGAACACTGAAGCTTTCTTT.

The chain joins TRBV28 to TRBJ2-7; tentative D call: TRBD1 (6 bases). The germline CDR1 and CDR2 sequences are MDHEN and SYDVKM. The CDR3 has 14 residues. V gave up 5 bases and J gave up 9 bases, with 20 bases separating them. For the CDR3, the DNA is TGTGCCAGCAGTCCACCACCCAGGGGCCTTAGGCAGTACTTC. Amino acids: CASSPPPRGLRQYF.

The CDR3 nucleotides read TGTGCCAGCAGTTCCTATCAGGGGTCTGAGCAGTTCTTC. Translated, it gives CASSSYQGSEQFF. The V and J genes are TRBV28 and TRBJ2-1; a weak D match, TRBD1 (6 bases). This CDR3 is built from 13 residues. Looked up from germline, CDR1 is MDHEN and CDR2 is SYDVKM. V was clipped by 4 bases and J by 9 bases, with 13 bases between them.

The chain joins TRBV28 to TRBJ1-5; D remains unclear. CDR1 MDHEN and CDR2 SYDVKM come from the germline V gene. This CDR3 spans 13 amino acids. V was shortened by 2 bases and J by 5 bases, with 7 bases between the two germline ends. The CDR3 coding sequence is TGTGCCAGCAGTTTACCCGGGTATCAGCCCCAGCATTTT. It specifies CASSLPGYQPQHF.

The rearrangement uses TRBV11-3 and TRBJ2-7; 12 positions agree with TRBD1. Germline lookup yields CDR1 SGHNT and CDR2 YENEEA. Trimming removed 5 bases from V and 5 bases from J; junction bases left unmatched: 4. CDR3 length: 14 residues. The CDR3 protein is CASSRGTGGHEQYF. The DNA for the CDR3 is TGTGCCAGCAGCCGCGGGACAGGGGGCCACGAGCAGTACTTC.

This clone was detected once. CDR3 region: CASSFGQVSSNEQYF. CDR3 in DNA: TGTGCCAGCAGCTTTGGACAGGTTTCATCTAACGAGCAGTACTTC. The chain links TRBV5-8 to TRBJ2-7, with 7 bases identical to TRBD1. The germline gives CDR1 SGHTS, CDR2 YDEGEE. J gave up 5 bases and V 2 bases, and 10 bases lay outside the gene matches. The CDR3 has 15 residues.

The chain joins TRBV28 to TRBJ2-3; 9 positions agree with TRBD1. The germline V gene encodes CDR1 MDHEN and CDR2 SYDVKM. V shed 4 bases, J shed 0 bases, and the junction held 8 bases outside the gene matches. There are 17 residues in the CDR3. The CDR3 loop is CASSSRQGVSSTDTQYF. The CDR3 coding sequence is TGTGCCAGCAGTTCTCGACAGGGGGTATCTAGCACAGATACGCAGTATTTT.

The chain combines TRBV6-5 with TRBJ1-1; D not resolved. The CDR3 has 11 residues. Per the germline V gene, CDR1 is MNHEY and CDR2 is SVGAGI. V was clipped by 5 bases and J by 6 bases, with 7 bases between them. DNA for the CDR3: TGTGCCAGCAGTCGAAGCGCTGAAGCTTTCTTT. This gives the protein CASSRSAEAFF.

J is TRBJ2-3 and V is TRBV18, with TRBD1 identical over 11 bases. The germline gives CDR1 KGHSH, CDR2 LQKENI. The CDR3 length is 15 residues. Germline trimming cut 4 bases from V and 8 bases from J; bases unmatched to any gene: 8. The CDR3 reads CASSRGQGVIGTQYF. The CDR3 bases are TGTGCCAGCTCACGGGGACAGGGGGTGATTGGTACGCAGTATTTT.

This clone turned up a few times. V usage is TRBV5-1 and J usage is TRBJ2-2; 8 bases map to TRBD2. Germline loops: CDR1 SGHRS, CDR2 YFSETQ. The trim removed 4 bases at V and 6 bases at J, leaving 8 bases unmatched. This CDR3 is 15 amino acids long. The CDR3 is CASSPGNSGAGELFF. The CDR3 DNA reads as TGCGCCAGCAGCCCAGGGAATAGCGGGGCCGGGGAGCTGTTTTTT.

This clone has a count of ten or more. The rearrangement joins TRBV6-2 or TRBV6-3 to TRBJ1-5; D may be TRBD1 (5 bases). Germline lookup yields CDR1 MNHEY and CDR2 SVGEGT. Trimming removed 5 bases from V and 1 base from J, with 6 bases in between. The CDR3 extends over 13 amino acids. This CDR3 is CASSDRSNQPQHF. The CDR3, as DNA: TGTGCCAGCAGTGACAGAAGCAATCAGCCCCAGCATTTT.

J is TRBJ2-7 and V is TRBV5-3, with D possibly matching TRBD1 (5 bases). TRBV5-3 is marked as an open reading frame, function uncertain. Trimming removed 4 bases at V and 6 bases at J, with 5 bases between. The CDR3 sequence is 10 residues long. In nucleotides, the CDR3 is TGTGCCAGAAGCAGGGGCGAGCAGTACTTC. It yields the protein CARSRGEQYF.

The CDR3 DNA reads TGTGCCAGCAGACCTCCCGAGTCTCAGGGAGGAAACACCATATATTTT. Translated, it gives CASRPPESQGGNTIYF. This sequence joins TRBV28 and TRBJ1-3; D is possibly TRBD1 (5 bases). Deletions cut 6 bases from V and 4 bases from J, with 19 bases between. The length of the CDR3 is 16 residues. Germline loops: CDR1 MDHEN, CDR2 SYDVKM.

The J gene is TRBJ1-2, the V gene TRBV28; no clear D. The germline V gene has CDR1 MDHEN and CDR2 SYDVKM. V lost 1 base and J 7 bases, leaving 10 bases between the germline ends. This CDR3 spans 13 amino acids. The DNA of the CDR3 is TGTGCCAGCAGTTTATTGCGCACTAGTGGCTACACCTTC. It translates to CASSLLRTSGYTF.

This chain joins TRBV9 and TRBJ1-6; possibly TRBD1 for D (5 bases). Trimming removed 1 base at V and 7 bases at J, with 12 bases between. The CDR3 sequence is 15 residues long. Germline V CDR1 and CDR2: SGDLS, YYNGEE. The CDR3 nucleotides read TGTGCCAGCAGCGTAAGGGGAGGAGAAAATTCACCCCTCCACTTT. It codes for CASSVRGGENSPLHF.

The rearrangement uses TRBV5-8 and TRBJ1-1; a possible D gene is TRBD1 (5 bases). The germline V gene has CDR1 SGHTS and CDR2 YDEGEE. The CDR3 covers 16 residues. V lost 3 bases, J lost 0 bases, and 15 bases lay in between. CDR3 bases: TGTGCCAGCAGCTCCTACGAGACAGACCTGAACACTGAAGCTTTCTTT. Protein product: CASSSYETDLNTEAFF.

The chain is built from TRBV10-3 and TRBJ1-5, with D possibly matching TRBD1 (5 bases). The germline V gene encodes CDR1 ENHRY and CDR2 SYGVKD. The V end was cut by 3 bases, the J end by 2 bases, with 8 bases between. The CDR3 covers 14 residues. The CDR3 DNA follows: TGTGCCATCAGTGACAGGGAAGGCAATCAGCCCCAGCATTTT. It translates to CAISDREGNQPQHF.

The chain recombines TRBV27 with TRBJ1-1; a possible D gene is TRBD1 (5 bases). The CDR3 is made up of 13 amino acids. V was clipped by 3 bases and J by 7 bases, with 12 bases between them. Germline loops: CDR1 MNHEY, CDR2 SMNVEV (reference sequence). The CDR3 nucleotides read TGTGCCAGCAGTTTGGAGGGGTTTGGTGAAGCTTTCTTT. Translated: CASSLEGFGEAFF.

CDR3 bases: TGTGCCAGCAGCCAAGTAGGGACATTTGTTGATACGCAGTATTTT. Its translation is CASSQVGTFVDTQYF. This chain uses TRBV4-2 with TRBJ2-3; a possible D gene is TRBD1 (6 bases). Trimming took off 1 base at V and 6 bases at J, with 14 bases between the two ends. Germline V CDR1 and CDR2: LGHNA, YNFKEQ. The CDR3 runs to 15 residues.

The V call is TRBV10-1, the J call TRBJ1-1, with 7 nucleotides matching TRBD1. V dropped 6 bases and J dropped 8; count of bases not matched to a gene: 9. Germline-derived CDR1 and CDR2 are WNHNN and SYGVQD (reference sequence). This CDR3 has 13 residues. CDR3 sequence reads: CASSLQAGGEAFF. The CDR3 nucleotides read TGCGCCAGCAGCCTCCAGGCAGGGGGGGAAGCTTTCTTT.

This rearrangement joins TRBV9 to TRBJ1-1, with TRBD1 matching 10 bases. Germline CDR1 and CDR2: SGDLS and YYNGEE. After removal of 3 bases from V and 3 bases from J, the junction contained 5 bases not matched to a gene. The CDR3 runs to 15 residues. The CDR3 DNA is TGTGCCAGCAGCGACACCGGGACAGGGGACACTGAAGCTTTCTTT. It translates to CASSDTGTGDTEAFF. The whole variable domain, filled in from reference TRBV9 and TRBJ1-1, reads DSGVTQTPKHLITATGQRVTLRCSPRSGDLSVYWYQQSLDQGLQFLIQYYNGEERAKGNILERFSAQQFPDLHSELNLSSLELGDSALYFCASSDTGTGDTEAFFGQGTRLTVV.

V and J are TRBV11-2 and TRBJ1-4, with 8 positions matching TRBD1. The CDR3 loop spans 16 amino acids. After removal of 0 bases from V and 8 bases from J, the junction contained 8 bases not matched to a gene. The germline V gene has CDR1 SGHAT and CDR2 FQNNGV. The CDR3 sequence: CASSLDGPGGAEKLFF. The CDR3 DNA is TGTGCCAGCAGCTTAGATGGTCCAGGGGGCGCAGAAAAACTGTTTTTT. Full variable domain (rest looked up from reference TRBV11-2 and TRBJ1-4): EAGVAQSPRYKIIEKRQSVAFWCNPISGHATLYWYQQILGQGPKLLIQFQNNGVVDDSQLPKDRFSAERLKGVDSTLKIQPAKLEDSAVYLCASSLDGPGGAEKLFFGSGTQLSVL.

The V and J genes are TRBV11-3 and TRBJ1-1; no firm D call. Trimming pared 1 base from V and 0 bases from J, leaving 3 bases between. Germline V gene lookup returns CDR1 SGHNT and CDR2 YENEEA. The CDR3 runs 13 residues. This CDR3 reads CASSLAVNTEAFF. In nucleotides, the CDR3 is TGTGCCAGCAGCTTAGCCGTGAACACTGAAGCTTTCTTT.

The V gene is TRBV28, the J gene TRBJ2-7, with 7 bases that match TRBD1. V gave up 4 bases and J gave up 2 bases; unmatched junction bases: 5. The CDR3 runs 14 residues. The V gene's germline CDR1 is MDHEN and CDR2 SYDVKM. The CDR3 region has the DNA TGTGCCAGCAGTTCATGGACAGGTACCTACGAGCAGTACTTC. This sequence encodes CASSSWTGTYEQYF.

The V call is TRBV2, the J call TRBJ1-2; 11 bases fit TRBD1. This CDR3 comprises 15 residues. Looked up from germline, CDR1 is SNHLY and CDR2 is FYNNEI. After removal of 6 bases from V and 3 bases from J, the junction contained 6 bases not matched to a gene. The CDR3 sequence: CASRHRTGGDYGYTF. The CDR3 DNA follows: TGTGCCAGCAGACATAGGACAGGGGGCGACTATGGCTACACCTTC. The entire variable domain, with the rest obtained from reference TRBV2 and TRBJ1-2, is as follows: EPEVTQTPSHQVTQMGQEVILRCVPISNHLYFYWYRQILGQKVEFLVSFYNNEISEKSEIFDDQFSVERPDGSNFTLKIRSTKLEDSAMYFCASRHRTGGDYGYTFGSGTRLTVV.